The 32 T cell receptor beta chains in this list originate from one sample, sequenced in a study of identical twins. Each CDR3 protein is one row after TCRdb ran MiXCR on the 5' RACE reads. The profile covers around 1.7 million distinct CDR3 sequences, with about 31% appearing a single time and approximately 0.25% taken by the ten largest. Sample: cord blood. These receptors were obtained from a newborn girl in good health.

The chain uses TRBV4-2 and TRBJ2-3; TRBD2 matches 14 bases. Per the germline V gene, CDR1 is LGHNA and CDR2 is YNFKEQ. The junction had 5 bases not matched to a gene; V was cut back by 4 bases and J by 2 bases. CDR3 length: 17 amino acids. CDR3 sequence (DNA): TGTGCCAGCAGCCTGACTAGCGGGGGGGCGCCCACAGATACGCAGTATTTT. It codes for CASSLTSGGAPTDTQYF.

This chain links TRBV20-1 with TRBJ1-5; possible D gene TRBD1, 6 bases. This CDR3 has 15 residues. Trimming removed 7 bases from V and 5 bases from J, with 21 bases in between. The germline CDR1 and CDR2 sequences are DFQATT and SNEGSKA (reference sequence). CDR3 protein: CSVLIGGEGHQPQHF. The CDR3 DNA is TGCAGTGTCCTGATCGGGGGCGAGGGGCATCAGCCCCAGCATTTT.

In its sample, this clonotype was seen a few times. The V and J genes are TRBV10-3 and TRBJ2-5; 8 nucleotides line up with TRBD2. Germline CDR1 reads ENHRY; CDR2 reads SYGVKD. J gave up 1 base and V 6 bases, and 1 base lay outside the gene matches. This CDR3 is 13 amino acids long. In nucleotides, the CDR3 is TGTGCCATCAGCGCGGGGGGCCAAGAGACCCAGTACTTC. Translating it yields CAISAGGQETQYF.

This clonotype was found once. This could be a read error, since a much larger clone is one nucleotide away. The chain couples TRBV6-5 to TRBJ1-2; D uncertain. Germline CDR1 MNHEY, CDR2 SVGAGI. The CDR3 loop spans 13 amino acids. This CDR3 reads CASSYGDNYGYIF. The CDR3 DNA is TGTGCCAGCAGTTACGGCGACAACTATGGCTACATCTTC.

In its sample, this clonotype was seen a few times. The chain combines TRBV20-1 with TRBJ2-1; D unclear. The CDR3 covers 11 residues. V was clipped by 5 bases and J by 8 bases, with 10 bases between them. From germline, CDR1 is DFQATT and CDR2 SNEGSKA (reference sequence). CDR3 DNA: TGCAGTGCTGGCGATAGAGATGAGCAGTTCTTC. Translating gives CSAGDRDEQFF.

The J gene is TRBJ2-1, the V gene TRBV5-1, with 9 bases fitting TRBD2. Trimming removed 4 bases from V and 5 bases from J; junction bases left unmatched: 10. The CDR3 consists of 16 residues. Germline assignment: CDR1 SGHRS and CDR2 YFSETQ. The CDR3: CASSPLGRTSDNEQFF. The CDR3 DNA follows: TGCGCCAGCAGCCCATTAGGCCGGACTAGCGACAATGAGCAGTTCTTC. Full variable domain (remainder filled in from reference TRBV5-1 and TRBJ2-1): KAGVTQTPRYLIKTRGQQVTLSCSPISGHRSVSWYQQTPGQGLQFLFEYFSETQRNKGNFPGRFSGRQFSNSRSEMNVSTLELGDSALYLCASSPLGRTSDNEQFFGPGTRLTVL.

This chain connects TRBV30 to TRBJ1-1, with a tentative D call TRBD1 (5 bases). Germline loops: CDR1 GTSNPN, CDR2 SVGIG (reference sequence). CDR3 length: 14 amino acids. The germline V and J ends were trimmed by 5 bases and 0 bases, with 13 bases remaining between them. The CDR3 bases are TGTGCCTGGGAACCTCCGGGACTGAACACTGAAGCTTTCTTT. It translates to CAWEPPGLNTEAFF.

The chain joins TRBV10-3 to TRBJ2-3; 9 nucleotides agree with TRBD1. This CDR3 has 18 amino acids. J was trimmed by 5 bases and V by 5 bases; bases with no gene match: 17. The germline V gene has CDR1 ENHRY and CDR2 SYGVKD. DNA of the CDR3: TGTGCCATCAGTCCACAGGGGGCGGGTTCACCGGGAGGAGATACGCAGTATTTT. Translated, it gives CAISPQGAGSPGGDTQYF.

The J gene is TRBJ1-2, the V gene TRBV29-1; D is ambiguous. The CDR3 sequence is 13 residues long. The ends were cut back, 7 bases at V and 3 bases at J, with 15 bases in the middle. The V gene's germline CDR1 is SQVTM and CDR2 ANQGSEA. CDR3 DNA: TGCAGCGCCAGACGAGGGCTCGACTATGGCTACACCTTC. Translated: CSARRGLDYGYTF.

This clonotype was recorded at least ten times. This chain joins TRBV27 and TRBJ2-7; possibly TRBD1 or TRBD2 for D (5 bases each). With 4 bases removed from V and 3 bases from J, the gap between germline ends came to 10 bases. CDR1 is MNHEY and CDR2 is SMNVEV in the germline V gene (reference sequence). The CDR3 is made up of 13 amino acids. CDR3 in DNA: TGTGCCAGCAGTTGGGGACCCTACTACGAGCAGTACTTC. This sequence encodes CASSWGPYYEQYF.

In this sample, this clonotype turned up a few times. The gene calls are TRBV2 and TRBJ1-5; tentative D call: TRBD1 (5 bases). The germline V gene encodes CDR1 SNHLY and CDR2 FYNNEI. The CDR3 is made up of 17 amino acids. V was cut by 6 bases and J by 1 base, with 19 bases left in between. The CDR3 spells CASSPRERQRSNQPQHF. CDR3 bases: TGTGCCAGCAGCCCGAGGGAGAGACAGCGGAGCAATCAGCCCCAGCATTTT.

The rearrangement joins TRBV10-3 to TRBJ2-7; the match to TRBD2 covers 13 bases. The CDR3 covers 17 residues. Germline lookup yields CDR1 ENHRY and CDR2 SYGVKD. V dropped 3 bases and J dropped 4; count of bases not matched to a gene: 9. CDR3 protein: CAISDPRTSGSGYEQYF. CDR3 nucleotides: TGTGCCATCAGTGATCCCCGGACTAGCGGGAGTGGGTACGAGCAGTACTTC.

This rearrangement joins TRBV4-2 to TRBJ2-4; D remains unclear. The DNA end is more similar to TRBJ2-7, so the J call may be wrong. This CDR3 spans 14 amino acids. The germline CDR1 and CDR2 sequences are LGHNA and YNFKEQ. CDR3 protein: CASSQELRMGEQYF. The CDR3 region has the DNA TGTGCCAGCAGCCAAGAGCTGCGAATGGGCGAGCAGTACTTC.

This clonotype was recorded at least ten times. V usage is TRBV29-1 and J usage is TRBJ2-1; 11 bases align to TRBD1. The CDR3 has 14 amino acids. Per germline, CDR1 SQVTM and CDR2 ANQGSEA. Trimming took 6 bases from V and 3 from J; bases not matched to a gene: 4. In nucleotides, the CDR3 is TGCAGCGTGGACAGGGGGCAGATCTACAATGAGCAGTTCTTC. It translates to CSVDRGQIYNEQFF.

The genes are TRBV20-1 and TRBJ2-3; TRBD2 matches 13 bases. The CDR3 length is 15 residues. Unmatched junction bases numbered 8, after V lost 6 bases and J lost 5 bases. Germline assignment: CDR1 DFQATT and CDR2 SNEGSKA (reference sequence). The CDR3 here is CSAGRLAGGRDTQYF. The CDR3, as DNA: TGCAGTGCAGGTCGACTAGCGGGGGGAAGAGATACGCAGTATTTT.

V usage is TRBV7-9 and J usage is TRBJ1-2; D uncertain. The V gene's germline CDR1 is SEHNR and CDR2 FQNEAQ (reference sequence). V shed 1 base and J shed 3 bases, with 9 bases lying between them. This CDR3 spans 14 amino acids. As DNA, the CDR3 is TGTGCCAGCAGCTTAGACCCACAAGACTATGGCTACACCTTC. As protein: CASSLDPQDYGYTF.

In regard to this clonotype: One base away lies a much larger clone, so this may be a sequencing read error. This chain uses TRBV10-3 with TRBJ2-5; a possible D gene is TRBD2 (5 bases). CDR1 ENHRY and CDR2 SYGVKD come from the germline V gene. CDR3 length: 14 residues. The CDR3 DNA follows: TGTGCCATCAGTGGTAGCGTAGCCCAAGAGACCCAGTGCTTC. The encoded protein is CAISGSVAQETQCF.

This clonotype was picked up many times. V and J are TRBV5-1 and TRBJ2-7; no reliable D call. Deletions cut 0 bases from V and 3 bases from J, with 16 bases between. CDR1 SGHRS and CDR2 YFSETQ come from the germline V gene. The CDR3 runs 16 residues. CDR3 sequence: CASSLALGRQYYEQYF. The CDR3 DNA is TGCGCCAGCAGCTTGGCCCTCGGCCGCCAATACTACGAGCAGTACTTC.

The V and J genes are TRBV24-1 and TRBJ2-1; TRBD2 agrees at 11 bases. With V trimmed by 4 bases and J by 3 bases, 16 bases remained unmatched. The CDR3 has 20 residues. Germline CDR1 KGHDR, CDR2 SFDVKD. Written as DNA, the CDR3 is TGTGCCACCAGTGACCCGGGACTAGCGGAGGGAAGGGGACTCTACAATGAGCAGTTCTTC. This sequence encodes CATSDPGLAEGRGLYNEQFF.

The rearrangement joins TRBV2 to TRBJ1-5; D is uncertain. This CDR3 is 14 amino acids long. Trimming pared 1 base from V and 3 bases from J, leaving 7 bases between. Germline CDR1 reads SNHLY; CDR2 reads FYNNEI. CDR3 in DNA: TGTGCCAGCAGTGAAGGACCTATCAATCAGCCCCAGCATTTT. Its translation: CASSEGPINQPQHF.

The gene calls are TRBV5-1 and TRBJ2-2; the D call may be TRBD1 or TRBD2 (5 bases each). CDR3 size: 15 residues. V was cut by 4 bases and J by 2 bases, with 12 bases left in between. Germline V lookup: CDR1 SGHRS, CDR2 YFSETQ. Here the CDR3 reads CASSGGRPNTGELFF. CDR3 DNA sequence: TGCGCCAGCAGCGGGGGACGACCTAACACCGGGGAGCTGTTTTTT.

This chain connects TRBV27 to TRBJ2-7, with a tentative D call TRBD1 (5 bases). The J call may be incorrect, as the DNA end agrees better with TRBJ2-4. CDR1 is MNHEY and CDR2 is SMNVEV in the germline V gene (reference sequence). The CDR3 runs to 14 residues. The CDR3 spells CASSVTAGLNIQYF. Written as DNA, the CDR3 is TGTGCCAGCTCCGTTACAGCAGGGTTAAACATTCAGTACTTC.

The V gene is TRBV7-9, the J gene TRBJ2-1; 12 bases line up with TRBD2. The CDR3 sequence is 18 residues long. Trimming removed 7 bases from V and 7 bases from J; junction bases left unmatched: 17. Looked up from germline, CDR1 is SEHNR and CDR2 is FQNEAQ (reference sequence). The CDR3 region has the DNA TGTGCCAGCATCTCCCATCTAGCGGGGGGGCGAAGGTTAAATGAGCAGTTCTTC. It yields the protein CASISHLAGGRRLNEQFF.

This sequence joins TRBV12-3 or TRBV12-4 and TRBJ1-3; maybe TRBD1 (5 bases). This CDR3 spans 16 amino acids. V was shortened by 6 bases and J by 9 bases, with 24 bases between the two germline ends. CDR3 sequence (DNA): TGTGCCAGCAGCCGGAGGGGTGGCAGGGTGGTTGGCACCATATATTTT. Amino acid sequence: CASSRRGGRVVGTIYF.

A few counts support this clonotype. The chain uses TRBV7-9 and TRBJ2-1, with D hard to call. V lost 3 bases to trimming and J lost 0 bases, with 9 bases between them. Germline V lookup: CDR1 SEHNR, CDR2 FQNEAQ (reference sequence). The CDR3 covers 15 residues. The CDR3: CASSFDLSSYNEQFF. The CDR3 nucleotides are TGTGCCAGCAGCTTCGACTTGAGCTCCTACAATGAGCAGTTCTTC.

This clonotype has only a few counts. The CDR3 bases are TGTGCCAGCAGTTTCTGGGGGGACACTGAAGCTTTCTTT. Amino acid sequence: CASSFWGDTEAFF. This rearrangement joins TRBV27 to TRBJ1-1; tentative D call: TRBD1 (5 bases). Germline V gene lookup returns CDR1 MNHEY and CDR2 SMNVEV (reference sequence). The V and J ends lost 3 bases and 3 bases respectively, with 8 bases between them. The CDR3 totals 13 residues.

This chain uses TRBV7-8 with TRBJ2-3, with TRBD2 matching over 11 bases. After removal of 5 bases from V and 3 bases from J, the junction contained 16 bases not matched to a gene. The CDR3 sequence is 19 residues long. CDR1 is SGHVS, CDR2 FQNEAQ, per germline. The CDR3 nucleotides read TGTGCCAGCAGCCCTCGGGCTAGCGGGGGGACCTATGGTACAGATACGCAGTATTTT. Its translation is CASSPRASGGTYGTDTQYF. Based on the CDR3 plus reference TRBV7-8 and TRBJ2-3, the full variable domain is GAGVSQSPRYKVAKRGQDVALRCDPISGHVSLFWYQQALGQGPEFLTYFQNEAQLDKSGLPSDRFFAERPEGSVSTLKIQRTQQEDSAVYLCASSPRASGGTYGTDTQYFGPGTRLTVL.

The genes are TRBV10-3 and TRBJ1-4; 8 bases line up with TRBD1. V dropped 5 bases and J dropped 7; count of bases not matched to a gene: 6. CDR1 is ENHRY, CDR2 SYGVKD, per germline. CDR3 size: 14 residues. The CDR3 sequence: CAISFTGGGEKLFF. The CDR3 DNA sequence: TGTGCCATCAGTTTTACAGGGGGAGGTGAAAAACTGTTTTTT.

The chain recombines TRBV20-1 with TRBJ2-1; 9 nucleotides agree with TRBD2. This CDR3 contains 18 residues. Trimming took 0 bases from V and 4 from J; bases not matched to a gene: 13. Germline CDR1 and CDR2: DFQATT and SNEGSKA (reference sequence). The CDR3 DNA reads as TGCAGTGCTAGAGATTATTCCAGCGGGAGGTTTCATTACAATGAGCAGTTCTTC. Translated: CSARDYSSGRFHYNEQFF.

With regard to this clonotype: The junction shows a germline mismatch at one end, possibly a read error. The chain uses TRBV20-1 and TRBJ2-7; possibly TRBD2 for D (5 bases). There are 12 residues in the CDR3. CDR1 is DFQATT, CDR2 SNEGSKA, per germline (reference sequence). CDR3 coding DNA: TGCGGTGCTGTCGGACTTTCCTACGAGCAGTACTTC. Protein sequence: CGAVGLSYEQYF.

This chain's CDR3 is CASSSPTGSYNSPLHF. The CDR3 region has the DNA TGTGCCAGCAGTTCCCCGACAGGCTCCTATAATTCACCCCTCCACTTT. The rearrangement uses TRBV12-3 or TRBV12-4 and TRBJ1-6, with D maybe TRBD1 (6 bases). CDR3 length: 16 residues. The V end was cut by 4 bases, the J end by 0 bases, with 10 bases between.

The chain has TRBV11-2 and TRBJ2-3, with unresolved D. The V gene's germline CDR1 is SGHAT and CDR2 FQNNGV. The length of the CDR3 is 15 residues. The V and J ends lost 2 bases and 2 bases respectively, with 11 bases between them. CDR3 residues: CASSLNAALTDTQYF. In nucleotides, the CDR3 is TGTGCCAGCAGCTTAAATGCGGCGCTCACAGATACGCAGTATTTT.